A single T cell receptor beta chain is shown here with its context. The clone's antigen remains unknown. Base-call qualities are not available, and no considerably larger clone is one nucleotide away. Including cysteine and phenylalanine, the CDR3 has 18 amino acids. Here the CDR3 DNA is all that survives: 54 bases in frame from base 1. For this chain, trimming is 4 bases at the V end and 2 bases at the J end, and the number of junction bases without a gene match is 13. The germline V gene gives CDR1 as SNHLY and CDR2 as FYNNEI. TCRbeta CDR3 regions were amplified from genomic DNA by means of the immunoSEQ Assay, a bias-controlled multiplex PCR. In the paper's pipeline: The number of nucleated cells in each sample was estimated by amplification of reference gene primers within the assay. To quantify the absolute abundance of each unique TCRbeta CDR3 rearrangement, sequence reads were collapsed and filtered. For each sample, productive Simpson clonality was calculated as the square root of Simpson's diversity index across productive rearrangements. Imported from immuneACCESS, the table was reduced by TCRdb to in-frame sequences with V and J called. These copies leave out some clones; in studies compared against another copy, an unresolved V gene accounts for under half, and the cause of the remainder is not known. The V and J calls and clone size are taken from that table; D and trimming were inferred from the DNA. The sample table holds about 220,000 clones, of which almost 85% were seen once. The leading ten clones occupy 2.4% of the sample.

These data belong to a study of blood T cell repertoires in COVID-19 (TCRdb year 2020). Looking at the study overall: Collaborator samples came from the United States, Italy and Spain and covered acute and convalescent phases of COVID-19. The dataset comprised deeply sampled blood TCRbeta repertoires from subjects exposed to, actively infected with, or recovered from COVID-19. HLA class I and class II types, where available, came from metadata supplied by the sample provider rather than from assay-based typing. Samples came from the ongoing ImmuneRACE study (first 160 participants) plus 1,254 subjects from 6 global collaborators. Nearly every sample came with metadata listing a de-identified subject ID, COVID-19 status, age in years and sex. The repertoires were made available in a free public database intended to serve as a resource for research on the immune response to SARS-CoV-2. The material from the prospective study consisted of cDNA or gDNA derived from T cells, B-cell-depleted T cells, or PBMCs. The study at large found these results: How much clinical and demographic metadata was included differed by source and by participant, and the metadata was provided uncurated.

One collaborating source in Seattle enrolled patients during active infection and followed them longitudinally through the course of disease. Collaborating institutions collected whole blood in K2EDTA tubes following their own protocols. For TCRbeta analysis, collaborator samples were shipped as frozen whole blood, as isolated PBMCs, or as DNA extracted from either sample type. The chain links TRBV2 with TRBJ2-3, with 9 central nucleotides matching TRBD2. This TCR was recovered from a woman aged 65 to 85 with COVID-19, enrolled during active disease. Specimen: peripheral blood. The CDR3 reads CASSAWETSGPDTDTQYF. The sequenced DNA is TGTGCCAGCAGTGCTTGGGAGACTAGCGGCCCTGACACAGATACGCAGTATTTT.